These 21 T cell receptor beta chains were sequenced from one sample in a study of long-term antiretroviral therapy in people with HIV. An immunoSEQ assay, version v3.0, was performed at survey level. Assay: immunoSEQ multiplex PCR; the TCRdb copy retains only in-frame clones and omits some. The sample yields tens of thousands of clones, around four fifths seen once. The source material was unsorted PBMCs, sampled 0.3 years after starting antiretroviral therapy. The receptor set was obtained from a man between 18 and 29 years old with HIV.

The rearrangement links TRBV18 to TRBJ1-1; D uncertain. CDR3 length: 13 amino acids. V was trimmed by 0 bases and J by 1 base, leaving 3 bases between them. Looked up from germline, CDR1 is KGHSH and CDR2 is LQKENI. The CDR3 protein is CASSPPENTEAFF. CDR3 coding DNA: TGTGCCAGCTCACCACCAGAGAACACTGAAGCTTTCTTT.

The V call is TRBV5-4, the J call TRBJ2-2; D unclear. The V and J ends lost 7 bases and 5 bases respectively, with 6 bases between them. Germline loops: CDR1 SGHNT, CDR2 YYREEE (reference sequence). The CDR3 is 11 residues long. The CDR3 spells CASESTGELFF. The CDR3 coding sequence is TGTGCCAGCGAAAGTACCGGGGAGCTGTTTTTT.

This clone occurred once. The J gene is TRBJ2-7, the V gene TRBV5-1; tentatively, D is TRBD1 (6 bases). The V gene lost 0 bases and the J gene lost 7 bases, with 11 bases spanning the gap. CDR1 and CDR2 (germline): SGHRS, YFSETQ. The CDR3 length is 13 residues. The chain's CDR3 is CASSLEGDGEQYF. The DNA for the CDR3 is TGCGCCAGCAGCTTGGAGGGGGACGGGGAGCAGTACTTC.

The chain carries TRBV5-1 and TRBJ2-4; D call uncertain. The CDR3 covers 16 residues. Germline values: CDR1 SGHRS, CDR2 YFSETQ. The V end lost 0 bases, the J end lost 0 bases, and 10 bases lay between the germline ends. The CDR3 loop reads CASSLDSELAKNIQYF. The CDR3 nucleotides read TGCGCCAGCAGCTTGGACAGCGAGTTAGCCAAAAACATTCAGTACTTC.

The chain uses TRBV6-1 and TRBJ2-2, with unresolved D. CDR1 and CDR2 from the germline V gene are MNHNS and SASEGT. CDR3 size: 15 residues. With 5 bases removed from V and 1 base from J, the gap between germline ends came to 11 bases. The CDR3 sequence is CASSMAAKNTGELFF. The DNA of the CDR3 is TGTGCCAGCAGTATGGCAGCTAAGAACACCGGGGAGCTGTTTTTT.

The chain links TRBV9 to TRBJ2-1; 10 nucleotides align to TRBD2. The CDR3 extends over 15 amino acids. The V and J ends lost 4 bases and 2 bases, in that order; junction bases with no gene match: 3. Germline CDR1 reads SGDLS; CDR2 reads YYNGEE. The CDR3 coding sequence is TGTGCCAGCAGCCTTAGCGGGGGGACCTACAATGAGCAGTTCTTC. Protein: CASSLSGGTYNEQFF.

The CDR3 sequence: CASSISVEGYTF. CDR3 DNA sequence: TGTGCCAGCAGCATCTCGGTAGAGGGCTACACCTTC. This chain connects TRBV2 to TRBJ1-2; D is ambiguous. This CDR3 contains 12 residues. Trimming took 6 bases from V and 8 from J, leaving 13 bases between them. In germline, CDR1 is SNHLY, CDR2 FYNNEI.

The chain combines TRBV5-1 with TRBJ1-4; 7 bases agree with TRBD1. Germline CDR1 SGHRS, CDR2 YFSETQ. V was clipped by 4 bases and J by 7 bases; unmatched bases: 10. CDR3 length: 15 amino acids. The chain's CDR3 is CASSTGQAGSEKLFF. CDR3 coding DNA: TGCGCCAGCAGCACTGGACAGGCGGGGAGTGAAAAACTGTTTTTT. Together with reference TRBV5-1 and TRBJ1-4, the CDR3 gives the full variable domain: KAGVTQTPRYLIKTRGQQVTLSCSPISGHRSVSWYQQTPGQGLQFLFEYFSETQRNKGNFPGRFSGRQFSNSRSEMNVSTLELGDSALYLCASSTGQAGSEKLFFGSGTQLSVL.

The chain carries TRBV7-2 and TRBJ1-4; possible D gene TRBD1, 6 bases. The germline V and J ends were trimmed by 5 bases and 7 bases, with 14 bases remaining between them. The CDR3 extends over 14 amino acids. CDR1 is SGHTA, CDR2 FQGNSA, per germline. CDR3 bases: TGTGCCAGCAGCCCGGACAGCAGACCTGAAAAACTGTTTTTT. Translation gives CASSPDSRPEKLFF.

The chain employs TRBV2 and TRBJ2-7; no definite D call. This CDR3 is built from 12 residues. V dropped 6 bases and J dropped 6 bases, with 12 bases sitting between them. Germline values: CDR1 SNHLY, CDR2 FYNNEI. The CDR3 loop is CASSVPPGEQYF. As DNA, the CDR3 is TGTGCCAGCAGCGTCCCCCCTGGCGAGCAGTACTTC. The full variable domain, completed using reference TRBV2 and TRBJ2-7, is EPEVTQTPSHQVTQMGQEVILRCVPISNHLYFYWYRQILGQKVEFLVSFYNNEISEKSEIFDDQFSVERPDGSNFTLKIRSTKLEDSAMYFCASSVPPGEQYFGPGTRLTVT.

The chain joins TRBV28 to TRBJ2-1, with no clear D. CDR3 length equals 12 residues. CDR1 and CDR2 (germline): MDHEN, SYDVKM. Trimming stripped 2 bases from V and 9 bases from J, with 8 bases between. The CDR3 DNA is TGTGCCAGCAGTTTAAGTACGTCTGAGCAGTTCTTC. Translation: CASSLSTSEQFF.

The chain is built from TRBV5-4 and TRBJ2-6; D remains ambiguous. CDR3 length equals 15 residues. V lost 0 bases to trimming and J lost 3 bases, with 7 bases between them. Germline values: CDR1 SGHNT, CDR2 YYREEE (reference sequence). The CDR3 DNA is TGTGCCAGCAGCTTGGCCGAAAGTGGGGCCAACGTCCTGACTTTC. Translating gives CASSLAESGANVLTF.

This chain links TRBV6-4 with TRBJ2-6; 12 bases agree with TRBD1. The CDR3 consists of 19 residues. Per germline, CDR1 MRHNA and CDR2 SNTAGT. V was pared by 3 bases and J by 0 bases, with 6 bases of the junction left unmatched. CDR3 in amino acids: CASSDEGTGGFSGANVLTF. CDR3 bases: TGTGCCAGCAGTGATGAAGGGACAGGGGGCTTCTCTGGGGCCAACGTCCTGACTTTC.

The chain has TRBV30 and TRBJ2-1; tentative D call: TRBD1 (6 bases). CDR1 is GTSNPN, CDR2 SVGIG, per germline (reference sequence). Trimming left V 5 bases short and J 3 bases short, with 8 bases between. This CDR3 spans 12 amino acids. The CDR3 region has the DNA TGTGCCTGGGCCAGGGGCTACAATGAGCAGTTCTTC. It encodes CAWARGYNEQFF.

The chain carries TRBV5-1 and TRBJ2-5; a weak D match, TRBD2 (7 bases). Germline V gives CDR1 SGHRS, CDR2 YFSETQ. The CDR3 has 16 residues. Trimming took off 7 bases at V and 5 bases at J, with 24 bases between the two ends. Here the CDR3 DNA reads TGCGCCAGCGGCTCAGAGGGGGGGGGCCTTTGGGAGACCCAGTACTTC. Translating gives CASGSEGGGLWETQYF.

The sample holds a few counts of this clone. V and J are TRBV5-5 and TRBJ2-7, with D uncertain. Germline CDR1 reads SGHKS; CDR2 reads YYEKEE (reference sequence). This CDR3 is built from 15 residues. V lost 4 bases and J 3 bases, leaving 17 bases between the germline ends. The CDR3 DNA follows: TGTGCCAGCAGCACCTCCCAGGAAGTGTACTACGAGCAGTACTTC. It specifies CASSTSQEVYYEQYF.

The rearrangement links TRBV29-1 to TRBJ2-1; 10 bases map to TRBD2. V dropped 4 bases and J dropped 2; count of bases not matched to a gene: 5. The CDR3 has 15 amino acids. Per the germline V gene, CDR1 is SQVTM and CDR2 is ANQGSEA. The DNA for the CDR3 is TGCAGCGTTGGCTCTAGCGGGAGACCCTACAATGAGCAGTTCTTC. The encoded protein is CSVGSSGRPYNEQFF.

The rearrangement links TRBV7-2 to TRBJ2-5; no clear D gene. Deletions cut 3 bases from V and 10 bases from J, with 9 bases between. CDR3 size: 11 residues. Germline V gene lookup returns CDR1 SGHTA and CDR2 FQGNSA. The CDR3, as DNA: TGTGCCAGCAGCTTCATGGCCGGCCAGTACTTC. It is translated as CASSFMAGQYF. Full variable domain (missing parts from reference TRBV7-2 and TRBJ2-5): GAGVSQSPSNKVTEKGKDVELRCDPISGHTALYWYRQSLGQGLEFLIYFQGNSAPDKSGLPSDRFSAERTGGSVSTLTIQRTQQEDSAVYLCASSFMAGQYFGPGTRLLVL.

This rearrangement joins TRBV6-5 to TRBJ1-3; D not certain. The CDR3 is made up of 12 amino acids. Germline values: CDR1 MNHEY, CDR2 SVGAGI. V lost 8 bases, J lost 0 bases, and 5 bases lay in between. CDR3 DNA: TGTGCCAGCTTCTCCTCTGGAAACACCATATATTTT. Translation: CASFSSGNTIYF.

Within the sample, this clone is medium-sized. V usage is TRBV5-1 and J usage is TRBJ2-1; no clear D. The V and J ends lost 5 bases and 4 bases respectively, with 13 bases between them. Looked up from germline, CDR1 is SGHRS and CDR2 is YFSETQ. This CDR3 spans 14 amino acids. CDR3 loop: CASSGSVLYNEQFF. CDR3 sequence (DNA): TGCGCCAGCAGTGGGTCGGTTCTATACAATGAGCAGTTCTTC.

The CDR3 DNA is TGTGCCAGCAGCCAGGGTAGGATGAATGAGCAGTTCTTC. It encodes CASSQGRMNEQFF. The J gene is TRBJ2-1, the V gene TRBV7-2; D possibly corresponds to TRBD1 (5 bases). V was cut by 5 bases and J by 7 bases, with 12 bases left in between. CDR1 is SGHTA, CDR2 FQGNSA, per germline. The CDR3 loop spans 13 amino acids.